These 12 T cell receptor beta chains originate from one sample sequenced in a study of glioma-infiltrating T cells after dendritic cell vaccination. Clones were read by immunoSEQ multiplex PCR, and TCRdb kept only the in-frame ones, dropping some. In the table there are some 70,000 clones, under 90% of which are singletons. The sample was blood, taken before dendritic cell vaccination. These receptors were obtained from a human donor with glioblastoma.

The CDR3 sequence is CASSEGGGNEKLFF. The CDR3 DNA follows: TGTGCCAGCAGTGAGGGGGGTGGTAATGAAAAACTGTTTTTT. V gene TRBV6-1 combines with J gene TRBJ1-4, with D perhaps TRBD1 (5 bases). The V and J ends lost 3 bases and 4 bases respectively, with 9 bases between them. Germline CDR1 and CDR2: MNHNS and SASEGT. The CDR3 spans 14 residues.

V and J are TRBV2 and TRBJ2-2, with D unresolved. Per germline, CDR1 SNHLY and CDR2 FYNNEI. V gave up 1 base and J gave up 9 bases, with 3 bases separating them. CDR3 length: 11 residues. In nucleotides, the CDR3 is TGTGCCAGCAGTGAAGTCAGGGAGCTGTTTTTT. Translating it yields CASSEVRELFF. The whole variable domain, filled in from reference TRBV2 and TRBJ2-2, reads EPEVTQTPSHQVTQMGQEVILRCVPISNHLYFYWYRQILGQKVEFLVSFYNNEISEKSEIFDDQFSVERPDGSNFTLKIRSTKLEDSAMYFCASSEVRELFFGEGSRLTVL.

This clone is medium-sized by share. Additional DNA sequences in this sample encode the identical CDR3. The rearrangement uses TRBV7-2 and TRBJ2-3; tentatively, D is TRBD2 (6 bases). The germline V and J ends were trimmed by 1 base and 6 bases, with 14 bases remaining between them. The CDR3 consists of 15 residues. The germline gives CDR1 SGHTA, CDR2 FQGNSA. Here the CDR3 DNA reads TGTGCCAGCAGCTTAGTTAACCGAGGAGGGGATACGCAGTATTTT. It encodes CASSLVNRGGDTQYF.

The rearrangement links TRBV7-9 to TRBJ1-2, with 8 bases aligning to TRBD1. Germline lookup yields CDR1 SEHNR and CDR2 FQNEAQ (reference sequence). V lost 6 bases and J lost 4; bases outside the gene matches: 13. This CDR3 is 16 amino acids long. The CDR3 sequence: CASSQDRERGGYGYTF. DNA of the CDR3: TGTGCCAGCAGTCAGGACAGGGAGAGGGGCGGCTATGGCTACACCTTC.

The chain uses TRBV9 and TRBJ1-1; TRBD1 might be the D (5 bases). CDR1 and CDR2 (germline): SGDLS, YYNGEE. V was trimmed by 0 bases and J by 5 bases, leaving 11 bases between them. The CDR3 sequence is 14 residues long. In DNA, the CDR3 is TGTGCCAGCAGCGTAGGGGGCAGGGCGACTGAAGCTTTCTTT. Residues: CASSVGGRATEAFF.

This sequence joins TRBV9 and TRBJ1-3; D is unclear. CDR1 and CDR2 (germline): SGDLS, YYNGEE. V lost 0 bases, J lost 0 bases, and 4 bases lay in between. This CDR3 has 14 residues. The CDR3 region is CASSVGSSGNTIYF. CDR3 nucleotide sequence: TGTGCCAGCAGCGTAGGCAGCTCTGGAAACACCATATATTTT.

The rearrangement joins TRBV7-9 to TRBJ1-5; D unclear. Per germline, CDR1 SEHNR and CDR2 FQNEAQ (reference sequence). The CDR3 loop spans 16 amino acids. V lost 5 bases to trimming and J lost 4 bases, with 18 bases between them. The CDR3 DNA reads TGTGCCAGCAGCCAAGATAGTCCAGCGTCGAATCAGCCCCAGCATTTT. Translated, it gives CASSQDSPASNQPQHF.

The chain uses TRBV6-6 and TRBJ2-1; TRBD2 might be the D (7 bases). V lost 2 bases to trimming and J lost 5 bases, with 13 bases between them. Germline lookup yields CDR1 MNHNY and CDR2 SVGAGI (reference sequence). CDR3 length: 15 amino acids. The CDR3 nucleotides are TGTGCCAGCAGTTACAAGGGGGGGCCCCACAATGAGCAGTTCTTC. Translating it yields CASSYKGGPHNEQFF.

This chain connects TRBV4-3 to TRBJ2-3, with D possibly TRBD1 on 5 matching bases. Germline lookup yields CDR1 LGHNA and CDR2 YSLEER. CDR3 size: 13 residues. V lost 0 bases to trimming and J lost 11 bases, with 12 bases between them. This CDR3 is CASSQDQGRGQYF. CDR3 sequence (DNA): TGCGCCAGCAGCCAAGACCAGGGTCGCGGGCAGTATTTT.

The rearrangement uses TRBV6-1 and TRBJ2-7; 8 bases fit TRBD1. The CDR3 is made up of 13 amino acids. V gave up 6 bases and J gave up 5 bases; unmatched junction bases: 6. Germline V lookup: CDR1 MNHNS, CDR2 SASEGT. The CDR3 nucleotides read TGTGCCAGCAGCAGACAGGGGAGCCACGAGCAGTACTTC. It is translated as CASSRQGSHEQYF.

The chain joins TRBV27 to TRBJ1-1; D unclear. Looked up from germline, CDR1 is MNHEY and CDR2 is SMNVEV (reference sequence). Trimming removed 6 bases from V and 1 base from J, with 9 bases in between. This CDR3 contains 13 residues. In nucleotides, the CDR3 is TGTGCCAGCAGGGAGCACGGGAACACTGAAGCTTTCTTT. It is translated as CASREHGNTEAFF.

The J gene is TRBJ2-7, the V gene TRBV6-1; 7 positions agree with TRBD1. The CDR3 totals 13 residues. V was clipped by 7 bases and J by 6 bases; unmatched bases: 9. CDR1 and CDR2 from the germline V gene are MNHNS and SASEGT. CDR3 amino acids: CASTYRGSVEQYF. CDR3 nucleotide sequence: TGTGCCAGCACCTACAGGGGATCGGTCGAGCAGTACTTC.